The present T cell receptor (beta chain) was sequenced within a study of CD8+ T cells in alopecia areata. RNA was isolated and reverse transcribed to cDNA, the sequencing template. The protocol was immunoSEQ multiplex PCR, while the TCRdb copy is restricted to in-frame clones and leaves out a portion. The table records hundreds of thousands of clones, 57% of them present only once. Germline V lookup: CDR1 ENHRY, CDR2 SYGVKD. V was shortened by 3 bases and J by 5 bases, with 7 bases between the two germline ends. The CDR3 consists of 12 residues. Study outcomes and limitations: Lesional tissue from the scalp (especially in alopecia totalis/universalis) showed higher clonality than normal scalp.

As for this clone: Antigen: not known.

Patients with alopecia areata provided lesional scalp punch biopsies as well as peripheral blood. CD4+ and CD8+ T cells were sorted from PBMCs stained for CD3, CD4 and CD8. This clonotype originated in a human donor with alopecia areata. This sample comprised CD4+ T cells sorted from blood, obtained at week 0. The chain is built from TRBV10-3 and TRBJ2-5, with D unresolved. The CDR3 protein is CAISDLRETQYF. The CDR3 DNA reads TGTGCCATCAGTGACTTGAGGGAGACCCAGTACTTC.